In this sample, the clone carrying this TCR beta chain turned up a few times. Its antigen is currently unknown. The CDR3 is 14 residues long. With V trimmed by 4 bases and J by 8 bases, 9 bases remained unmatched. The V gene's germline CDR1 is SGHAT and CDR2 FQNNGV. The sample is drawn from a study of a mutant IDH1 vaccine in newly diagnosed glioma. TCRdb's table, derived via immunoSEQ multiplex PCR, lists solely in-frame clones and lacks some. The sample records roughly 64,000 clones, roughly four fifths being singletons. Specified time point: week 35, safety follow-up. Vaccine doses each comprised 300 ug of mutant IDH1 20-mer peptide, with topical imiquimod.

The chain links TRBV11-2 to TRBJ1-2, with 8 nucleotides matching TRBD1. The receptor's source is a man in his fifties with glioma. The source material was PBMCs, sampled from a glioma patient whose treatment included an IDH1 peptide vaccine. The CDR3 DNA follows: TGTGCCAGCAGCTCCGGACAGGGCCCGAGGGGCTACACCTTC. Protein: CASSSGQGPRGYTF.